The 29 T cell receptor beta chains below were found in one sample sequenced in a study of T cell repertoires in ileal Crohn's disease. The method was immunoSEQ multiplex PCR; TCRdb's version includes in-frame clones alone and lacks a portion of them. Here the sample spans 13,000 or so clones, under 80% being singletons. Described time point: inflamed ileum from the surgical specimen. Sequencing was done on a sample of ileal tissue. These receptors were taken from an adult with Crohn's disease.

This clone was counted once. This sequence joins TRBV6-4 and TRBJ2-3; D unclear. V was shortened by 7 bases and J by 0 bases, with 14 bases between the two germline ends. The CDR3 spans 15 residues. Germline CDR1 reads MRHNA; CDR2 reads SNTAGT. CDR3 in DNA: TGTGCCAGCACCCCTCGGGCCGGAAGCACAGATACGCAGTATTTT. Translating it yields CASTPRAGSTDTQYF.

The CDR3 DNA sequence: TGTGCCAGCAGTCGACAGGGGTACGATGGCTACACCTTC. Amino acids: CASSRQGYDGYTF. The chain carries TRBV6-1 and TRBJ1-2; 8 positions match TRBD1. Germline trimming cut 5 bases from V and 6 bases from J; bases unmatched to any gene: 5. This CDR3 has 13 amino acids. Germline V gene lookup returns CDR1 MNHNS and CDR2 SASEGT.

The CDR3 here is CASSYSGGGPTGELFF. As DNA, the CDR3 is TGTGCCAGCAGTTACTCGGGAGGAGGCCCCACCGGGGAGCTGTTTTTT. The genes are TRBV6-6 and TRBJ2-2, with D tentatively TRBD2 (6 bases). There are 16 residues in the CDR3. Germline loops: CDR1 MNHNY, CDR2 SVGAGI (reference sequence). The V gene lost 0 bases and the J gene lost 4 bases, with 12 bases spanning the gap.

The gene calls are TRBV11-3 and TRBJ1-1; D call uncertain. This CDR3 has 15 residues. Per germline, CDR1 SGHNT and CDR2 YENEEA. V was trimmed by 1 base and J by 1 base, leaving 10 bases between them. The CDR3 reads CASSLGSDPNTEAFF. DNA of the CDR3: TGTGCCAGCAGCTTAGGGTCCGACCCGAACACTGAAGCTTTCTTT. Full variable domain (outside the CDR3, taken from reference TRBV11-3 and TRBJ1-1): EAGVVQSPRYKIIEKKQPVAFWCNPISGHNTLYWYLQNLGQGPELLIRYENEEAVDDSQLPKDRFSAERLKGVDSTLKIQPAELGDSAVYLCASSLGSDPNTEAFFGQGTRLTVV.

The chain recombines TRBV7-8 with TRBJ2-7; the match to TRBD1 covers 8 bases. CDR1 SGHVS and CDR2 FQNEAQ come from the germline V gene. The CDR3 covers 22 residues. Trimming removed 1 base from V and 3 bases from J; junction bases left unmatched: 26. The DNA of the CDR3 is TGTGCCAGCAGCTTAGATCCCTTTTGGACGGGACAGGAGACTGGGGGTAGCTACGAGCAGTACTTC. It specifies CASSLDPFWTGQETGGSYEQYF. The complete variable domain, with remaining parts taken from reference TRBV7-8 and TRBJ2-7, reads GAGVSQSPRYKVAKRGQDVALRCDPISGHVSLFWYQQALGQGPEFLTYFQNEAQLDKSGLPSDRFFAERPEGSVSTLKIQRTQQEDSAVYLCASSLDPFWTGQETGGSYEQYFGPGTRLTVT.

Within the sample, this clone is medium-sized. The chain combines TRBV15 with TRBJ1-2, with TRBD1 matching 7 bases. The trim removed 3 bases at V and 4 bases at J, leaving 8 bases unmatched. Germline loops: CDR1 LNHNV, CDR2 YYDKDF (reference sequence). The CDR3 totals 15 residues. In DNA form, the CDR3 reads TGTGCCACCAGCAGTCCGGGCCAGGGGGGCTATGGCTACACCTTC. Residues: CATSSPGQGGYGYTF. The whole variable domain, filled in from reference TRBV15 and TRBJ1-2, reads DAMVIQNPRYQVTQFGKPVTLSCSQTLNHNVMYWYQQKSSQAPKLLFHYYDKDFNNEADTPDNFQSRRPNTSFCFLDIRSPGLGDTAMYLCATSSPGQGGYGYTFGSGTRLTVV.

The gene calls are TRBV6-6 and TRBJ1-5, with D possibly TRBD1 on 5 matching bases. Germline-derived CDR1 and CDR2 are MNHNY and SVGAGI (reference sequence). Deletions cut 0 bases from V and 3 bases from J, with 12 bases between. There are 16 residues in the CDR3. The CDR3 DNA sequence: TGTGCCAGCAGTTACTCGAGAGCAGGGTTCAATCAGCCCCAGCATTTT. This sequence encodes CASSYSRAGFNQPQHF.

V gene TRBV19 combines with J gene TRBJ1-1, with 8 bases identical to TRBD1. The trim removed 5 bases at V and 3 bases at J, leaving 11 bases unmatched. Germline loops: CDR1 LNHDA, CDR2 SQIVND (reference sequence). The CDR3 is 16 residues long. This CDR3 reads CASSPTPPRGHTEAFF. In nucleotides, the CDR3 is TGTGCCAGTAGTCCAACCCCTCCCAGGGGGCACACTGAAGCTTTCTTT.

This chain uses TRBV18 with TRBJ1-5; no firm D call. Germline CDR1 reads KGHSH; CDR2 reads LQKENI. This CDR3 contains 15 residues. Trimming stripped 2 bases from V and 4 bases from J, with 12 bases between. CDR3 coding DNA: TGTGCCAGCTCACCAACCTCGCTTGGGAATCAGCCCCAGCATTTT. Translating gives CASSPTSLGNQPQHF.

V usage is TRBV6-4 and J usage is TRBJ2-1; 8 bases fit TRBD2. This CDR3 comprises 15 residues. V shed 5 bases and J 6 bases; nucleotides not matched to a gene: 9. Per germline, CDR1 MRHNA and CDR2 SNTAGT. This CDR3 is CASSQDGGAGNEQFF. The CDR3 DNA reads as TGTGCCAGCAGTCAGGACGGGGGGGCCGGCAATGAGCAGTTCTTC.

In its sample, this clone was seen once. V usage is TRBV6-6 and J usage is TRBJ2-1, with D possibly being TRBD1 or TRBD2 (5 bases each). The V end lost 6 bases, the J end lost 12 bases, and 24 bases lay between the germline ends. The CDR3 runs 15 residues. Germline loops: CDR1 MNHNY, CDR2 SVGAGI (reference sequence). For the CDR3, the DNA is TGTGCCAGCAGATTCCGGGACGGGACGACAATGAGGCAGTTCTTC. Translation: CASRFRDGTTMRQFF.

The rearrangement links TRBV10-3 to TRBJ2-7; D is perhaps TRBD2 (6 bases). Germline V lookup: CDR1 ENHRY, CDR2 SYGVKD. The CDR3 spans 13 residues. Trimming removed 5 bases at V and 3 bases at J, with 11 bases between. The CDR3, as DNA: TGTGCCATCAGTAAAGGAGGGAGCTACGAGCAGTACTTC. Its protein product is CAISKGGSYEQYF.

This clone appeared a single time. This rearrangement joins TRBV6-4 to TRBJ2-3; D may be TRBD2 (5 bases). V was shortened by 0 bases and J by 2 bases, with 6 bases between the two germline ends. This CDR3 is 14 amino acids long. Germline V CDR1 and CDR2: MRHNA, SNTAGT. The CDR3 is CASSDSGDTDTQYF. CDR3 bases: TGTGCCAGCAGTGACTCCGGGGACACAGATACGCAGTATTTT.

J is TRBJ2-7 and V is TRBV6-5; TRBD2 matches at 8 bases. Per germline, CDR1 MNHEY and CDR2 SVGAGI. CDR3 length equals 15 residues. J gave up 5 bases and V 5 bases, and 11 bases lay outside the gene matches. CDR3 sequence: CASSPSSGWIHEQYF. As DNA, the CDR3 is TGTGCCAGCAGTCCCTCTAGCGGGTGGATCCACGAGCAGTACTTC.

The rearrangement links TRBV18 to TRBJ1-1; TRBD1 might be the D (5 bases). The CDR3 is 14 residues long. Per the germline V gene, CDR1 is KGHSH and CDR2 is LQKENI. V lost 3 bases to trimming and J lost 8 bases, with 16 bases between them. The CDR3 bases are TGTGCCAGCTCACCGCGGCCGGGGGTCTTGGAAGCTTTCTTT. Its translation is CASSPRPGVLEAFF.

CDR3 nucleotides: TGTGCCAGCAGCTTAGTAGGTGGACCCGATTGGGCTTTCTTT. Encoded protein: CASSLVGGPDWAFF. J is TRBJ1-1 and V is TRBV7-9; D unclear. This CDR3 has 14 amino acids. V was shortened by 1 base and J by 11 bases, with 17 bases between the two germline ends. Germline V lookup: CDR1 SEHNR, CDR2 FQNEAQ (reference sequence).

The gene calls are TRBV6-1 and TRBJ1-6; 7 nucleotides match TRBD1. In germline, CDR1 is MNHNS, CDR2 SASEGT. The V gene end was trimmed by 2 bases and the J gene end by 1 base; junction bases not matched to a gene: 8. This CDR3 contains 18 residues. The CDR3 nucleotides are TGTGCCAGCAGTGAAATCGGACAGGTGGAATCCTATAATTCACCCCTCCACTTT. This sequence encodes CASSEIGQVESYNSPLHF.

The chain combines TRBV30 with TRBJ2-4; D not resolved. Trimming took off 2 bases at V and 5 bases at J, with 13 bases between the two ends. The length of the CDR3 is 14 residues. CDR1 is GTSNPN, CDR2 SVGIG, per germline (reference sequence). The CDR3 loop reads CAWSLGETENIQYF. The CDR3 DNA is TGTGCCTGGAGTTTGGGCGAAACCGAAAACATTCAGTACTTC.

Here the CDR3 reads CASATPGTEAFF. CDR3 nucleotides: TGTGCCAGCGCAACCCCGGGCACTGAAGCTTTCTTT. The chain carries TRBV27 and TRBJ1-1; no definite D call. The CDR3 extends over 12 amino acids. Germline V gene data show CDR1 as MNHEY and CDR2 as SMNVEV (reference sequence). Trimming took off 8 bases at V and 4 bases at J, with 11 bases between the two ends.

This clone was observed a few times. This chain joins TRBV7-6 and TRBJ1-5; no clear D. CDR3 length equals 12 residues. V shed 6 bases and J shed 6 bases, with 9 bases lying between them. Looked up from germline, CDR1 is SGHVS and CDR2 is FNYEAQ. CDR3 in amino acids: CASSELGQPQHF. The CDR3, as DNA: TGTGCCAGCAGTGAATTGGGTCAGCCCCAGCATTTT.

CDR3 sequence reads: CASRQSSGNTIYF. The DNA for the CDR3 is TGTGCCAGCAGACAGAGCTCTGGAAACACCATATATTTT. The chain links TRBV11-2 to TRBJ1-3; D is ambiguous. Trimming took off 6 bases at V and 0 bases at J, with 6 bases between the two ends. The CDR3 has 13 amino acids. Germline CDR1 is SGHAT and CDR2 is FQNNGV.

This clone was observed a handful of times. The CDR3 loop is CASSLGGDRSVVYEQYF. The CDR3, as DNA: TGTGCCAGCAGCTTAGGGGGGGACAGGAGCGTAGTCTACGAGCAGTACTTC. The chain employs TRBV7-9 and TRBJ2-7; 8 positions agree with TRBD1. The germline CDR1 and CDR2 sequences are SEHNR and FQNEAQ (reference sequence). This CDR3 is built from 17 residues. V shed 1 base, J shed 3 bases, and the junction held 11 bases outside the gene matches.

The count of this clone is one. Here the CDR3 DNA reads TGTGCCAGCAGCTTCGGGCGTCAGCCCCAGCATTTT. Protein sequence: CASSFGRQPQHF. This chain joins TRBV5-6 and TRBJ1-5, with no clear D. This CDR3 is built from 12 residues. Per germline, CDR1 SGHDT and CDR2 YYEEEE. V was shortened by 2 bases and J by 6 bases, with 6 bases between the two germline ends.

The chain carries TRBV7-3 and TRBJ1-1, with TRBD1 matching over 9 bases. J lost 2 bases, V lost 5 bases, and 3 bases had no gene match. This CDR3 has 14 amino acids. The V gene's germline CDR1 is SGHTA and CDR2 FQGTGA. In DNA form, the CDR3 reads TGTGCCAGCAGCACGGGACAGGGCAACACTGAAGCTTTCTTT. Encoded protein: CASSTGQGNTEAFF.

This clone was found once. This chain uses TRBV29-1 with TRBJ1-1, with D perhaps matching TRBD1 (6 bases). Germline V gene data show CDR1 as SQVTM and CDR2 as ANQGSEA. With 4 bases removed from V and 5 bases from J, the gap between germline ends came to 20 bases. The CDR3 extends over 15 amino acids. CDR3 nucleotide sequence: TGCAGCGTTGTTGGGGGGGCGCAAGCTAGGACTGAAGCTTTCTTT. Protein sequence: CSVVGGAQARTEAFF.

This clone appeared once. The chain joins TRBV10-2 to TRBJ2-3, with TRBD1 matching 7 bases. Unmatched junction bases numbered 10, after V lost 4 bases and J lost 6 bases. The germline V gene has CDR1 WSHSY and CDR2 SAAADI. The CDR3 loop spans 15 amino acids. This CDR3 is CASSGRQGTMDTQYF. The CDR3 DNA is TGCGCCAGCAGTGGGAGACAGGGTACTATGGATACGCAGTATTTT.

This clone has a single count. The chain recombines TRBV4-1 with TRBJ2-3, with TRBD2 identical over 14 bases. The CDR3 sequence is 19 residues long. The V gene's germline CDR1 is MGHRA and CDR2 YSYEKL. Trimming removed 0 bases from V and 7 bases from J; junction bases left unmatched: 12. The CDR3: CASSQDPTSGGARGYTQYF. CDR3 coding DNA: TGCGCCAGCAGCCAAGATCCGACTAGCGGGGGGGCCAGGGGTTATACGCAGTATTTT.

The chain has TRBV5-1 and TRBJ1-3; D is perhaps TRBD1 (5 bases). Germline-derived CDR1 and CDR2 are SGHRS and YFSETQ. This CDR3 has 14 amino acids. The germline V and J ends were trimmed by 0 bases and 4 bases, with 8 bases remaining between them. The CDR3 region is CASSLVGEGNTIYF. The DNA of the CDR3 is TGCGCCAGCAGCTTGGTAGGGGAAGGAAACACCATATATTTT.

In its sample, this clone was seen once. This sequence joins TRBV5-1 and TRBJ2-1; D may be TRBD1 (6 bases). This CDR3 has 14 amino acids. Germline V gene sequence: CDR1 SGHRS, CDR2 YFSETQ. V lost 2 bases, J lost 5 bases, and 11 bases lay in between. This CDR3 reads CASSFLRGNNEQFF. In DNA, the CDR3 is TGCGCCAGCAGCTTTCTCAGGGGAAACAATGAGCAGTTCTTC.